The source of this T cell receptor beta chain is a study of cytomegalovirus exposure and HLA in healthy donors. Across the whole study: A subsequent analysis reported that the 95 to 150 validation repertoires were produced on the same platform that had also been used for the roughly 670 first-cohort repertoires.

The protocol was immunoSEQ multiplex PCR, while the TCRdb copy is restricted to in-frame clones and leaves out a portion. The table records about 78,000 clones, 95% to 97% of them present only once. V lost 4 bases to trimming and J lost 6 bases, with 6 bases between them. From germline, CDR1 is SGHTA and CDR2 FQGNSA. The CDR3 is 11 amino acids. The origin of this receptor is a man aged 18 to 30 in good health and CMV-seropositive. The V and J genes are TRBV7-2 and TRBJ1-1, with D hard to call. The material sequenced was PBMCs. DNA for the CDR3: TGTGCCAGCAGCTGGCCCCCTGAAGCTTTCTTT. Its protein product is CASSWPPEAFF.